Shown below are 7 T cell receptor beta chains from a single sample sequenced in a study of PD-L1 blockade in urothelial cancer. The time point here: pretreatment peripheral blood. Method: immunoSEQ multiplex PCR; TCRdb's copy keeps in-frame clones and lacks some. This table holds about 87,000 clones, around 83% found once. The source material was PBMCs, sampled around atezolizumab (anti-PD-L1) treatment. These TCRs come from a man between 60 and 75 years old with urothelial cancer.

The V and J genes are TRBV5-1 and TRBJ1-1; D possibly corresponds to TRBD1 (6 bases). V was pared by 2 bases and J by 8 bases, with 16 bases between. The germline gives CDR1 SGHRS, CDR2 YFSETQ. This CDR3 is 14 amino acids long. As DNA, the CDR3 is TGCGCCAGCAGCTTTGGGCAGGGGCCCCCAGAAGCTTTCTTT. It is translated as CASSFGQGPPEAFF.

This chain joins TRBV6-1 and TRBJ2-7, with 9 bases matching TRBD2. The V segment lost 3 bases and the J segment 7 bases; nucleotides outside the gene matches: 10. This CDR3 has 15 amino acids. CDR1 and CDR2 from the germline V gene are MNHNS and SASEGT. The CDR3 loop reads CASSERLAGNGEQYF. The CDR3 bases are TGTGCCAGCAGTGAGAGGCTAGCGGGGAACGGGGAGCAGTACTTC.

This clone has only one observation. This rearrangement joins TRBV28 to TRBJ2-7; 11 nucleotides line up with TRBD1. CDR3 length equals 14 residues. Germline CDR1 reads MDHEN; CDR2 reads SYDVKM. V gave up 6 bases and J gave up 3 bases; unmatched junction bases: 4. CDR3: CASRGGTGGYEQYF. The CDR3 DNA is TGTGCCAGCAGAGGCGGGACAGGGGGCTACGAGCAGTACTTC.

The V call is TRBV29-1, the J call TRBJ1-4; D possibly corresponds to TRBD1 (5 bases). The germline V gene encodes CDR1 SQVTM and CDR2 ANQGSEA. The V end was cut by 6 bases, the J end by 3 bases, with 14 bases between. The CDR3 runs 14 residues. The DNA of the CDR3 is TGCAGCGTACGGCCGTCAGGGTCTAATGAAAAACTGTTTTTT. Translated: CSVRPSGSNEKLFF.

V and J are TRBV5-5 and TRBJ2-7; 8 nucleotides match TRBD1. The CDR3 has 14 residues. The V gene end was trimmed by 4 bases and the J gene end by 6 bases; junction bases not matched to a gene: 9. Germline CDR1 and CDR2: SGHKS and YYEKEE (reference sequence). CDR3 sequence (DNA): TGTGCCAGCAGCCCCCAGACAGGGGTCTCCGAGCAGTACTTC. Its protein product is CASSPQTGVSEQYF.

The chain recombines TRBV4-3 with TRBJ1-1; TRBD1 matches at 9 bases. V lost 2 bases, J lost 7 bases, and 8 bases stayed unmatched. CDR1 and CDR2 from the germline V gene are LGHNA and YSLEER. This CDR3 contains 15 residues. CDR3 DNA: TGCGCCAGCAGCCAAACGGGGACAGGGCGGCTTGAAGCTTTCTTT. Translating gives CASSQTGTGRLEAFF.

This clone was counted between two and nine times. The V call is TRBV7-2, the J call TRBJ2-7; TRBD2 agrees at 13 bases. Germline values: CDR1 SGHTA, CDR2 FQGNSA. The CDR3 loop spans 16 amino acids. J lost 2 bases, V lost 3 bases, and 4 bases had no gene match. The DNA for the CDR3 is TGTGCCAGCAGCTTTACTAGCGGGAGGGCCCCCTACGAGCAGTACTTC. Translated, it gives CASSFTSGRAPYEQYF.